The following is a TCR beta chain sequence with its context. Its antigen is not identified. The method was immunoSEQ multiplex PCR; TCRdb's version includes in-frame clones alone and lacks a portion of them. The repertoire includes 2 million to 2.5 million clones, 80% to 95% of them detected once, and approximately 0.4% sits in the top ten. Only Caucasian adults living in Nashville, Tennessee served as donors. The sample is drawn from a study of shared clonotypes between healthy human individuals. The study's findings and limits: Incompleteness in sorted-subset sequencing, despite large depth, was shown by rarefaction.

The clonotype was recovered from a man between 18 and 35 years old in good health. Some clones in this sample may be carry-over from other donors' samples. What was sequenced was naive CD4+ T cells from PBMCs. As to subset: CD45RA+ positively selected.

The DNA of the CDR3 is TGTGCCAGCAGTTCTTACAGGGGTGGAGCCGGGGAGCTGTTTTTT. This translates into CASSSYRGGAGELFF. This chain links TRBV28 with TRBJ2-2, with 7 bases that match TRBD1. CDR1 and CDR2 from the germline V gene are MDHEN and SYDVKM. The CDR3 sequence is 15 residues long. V gave up 4 bases and J gave up 6 bases; unmatched junction bases: 8.